These 24 T cell receptor beta chains were sequenced from one sample in a study of shared clonotypes between healthy human individuals. This table comes from immunoSEQ multiplex PCR, and its TCRdb copy is limited to in-frame clones, with some not included. Found here are about 640,000 clones, 72% of them singletons; the top ten hold approximately 2%. Material for sequencing was memory CD4+ T cells sorted from blood. Subset of the sample: CD45RA-negative fraction. These receptors came from a woman aged 25 to 45 in good health.

This chain joins TRBV7-2 and TRBJ1-1, with 9 bases aligning to TRBD1. The CDR3 runs 15 residues. Germline trimming cut 5 bases from V and 5 bases from J; bases unmatched to any gene: 9. Per germline, CDR1 SGHTA and CDR2 FQGNSA. DNA for the CDR3: TGTGCCAGCAGCCCACAGACAGGGGGTAAGACTGAAGCTTTCTTT. Its protein is CASSPQTGGKTEAFF.

The chain is built from TRBV4-1 and TRBJ2-7; D is possibly TRBD2 (5 bases). V lost 6 bases, J lost 7 bases, and 22 bases lay in between. This CDR3 contains 15 residues. The V gene's germline CDR1 is MGHRA and CDR2 YSYEKL. The CDR3 bases are TGCGCCAGCAGTCCCATTGGAGGAAGCCTCCCGGAGCAGTACTTC. This translates into CASSPIGGSLPEQYF.

V and J are TRBV11-2 and TRBJ2-7; TRBD2 matches at 11 bases. The CDR3 is 15 amino acids. The J segment lost 7 bases and the V segment lost 6 bases, leaving 11 bases of the junction unmatched. Germline V gene data show CDR1 as SGHAT and CDR2 as FQNNGV. This CDR3 reads CASSRGLAGGGEQYF. In DNA form, the CDR3 reads TGTGCCAGCAGTAGGGGTCTAGCGGGAGGTGGAGAGCAGTACTTC.

The CDR3 reads CASSFGYKQETQYF. CDR3 DNA: TGTGCCAGTAGCTTCGGGTATAAACAAGAGACCCAGTACTTC. This rearrangement joins TRBV19 to TRBJ2-5; D is unclear. The CDR3 is made up of 14 amino acids. Trimming cost V 6 bases and J 2 bases, with 13 bases left between them. Germline lookup yields CDR1 LNHDA and CDR2 SQIVND (reference sequence).

The J gene is TRBJ2-1, the V gene TRBV20-1, with D perhaps TRBD1 or TRBD2 (7 bases each). Germline values: CDR1 DFQATT, CDR2 SNEGSKA (reference sequence). Trimming pared 8 bases from V and 15 bases from J, leaving 17 bases between. The CDR3 spans 10 residues. CDR3 in amino acids: CSPSGTDMFF. CDR3 DNA: TGCAGTCCGAGCGGGACAGATATGTTCTTC.

In its sample, this clone was seen a few times. J is TRBJ2-2 and V is TRBV28; D possibly uses TRBD1 or TRBD2 (5 bases each). Germline V gene sequence: CDR1 MDHEN, CDR2 SYDVKM. V lost 2 bases, J lost 0 bases, and 16 bases lay in between. This CDR3 is 18 amino acids long. The chain's CDR3 is CASSLLGTDTANTGELFF. As DNA, the CDR3 is TGTGCCAGCAGTTTACTAGGGACCGACACGGCGAACACCGGGGAGCTGTTTTTT.

The chain recombines TRBV27 with TRBJ1-2, with D possibly matching TRBD1 (5 bases). Trimming shortened V by 6 bases and J by 2 bases, and 16 bases separated the two germline ends. The CDR3 covers 15 residues. Per germline, CDR1 MNHEY and CDR2 SMNVEV (reference sequence). The chain's CDR3 is CASSPAPRANYGYTF. CDR3 coding DNA: TGTGCCAGCAGCCCCGCCCCCAGGGCCAACTATGGCTACACCTTC.

The CDR3 DNA reads as TGTGCCAGCAGTGAAAGCCAGGGGGCTGACGGAGAAAAACTGTTTTTT. Amino acids: CASSESQGADGEKLFF. J is TRBJ1-4 and V is TRBV25-1, with 8 bases identical to TRBD1. With V trimmed by 2 bases and J by 8 bases, 10 bases remained unmatched. The germline V gene encodes CDR1 MGHDK and CDR2 SYGVNS. The CDR3 covers 16 residues.

The chain has TRBV29-1 and TRBJ2-7, with TRBD2 matching 14 bases. The CDR3 sequence is 15 residues long. Per germline, CDR1 SQVTM and CDR2 ANQGSEA. V shed 3 bases, J shed 7 bases, and the junction held 8 bases outside the gene matches. The CDR3 sequence is CSVDLGTSGRGEQYF. Written as DNA, the CDR3 is TGCAGCGTTGACCTCGGGACTAGCGGGAGAGGTGAGCAGTACTTC.

The V and J genes are TRBV28 and TRBJ2-1; 12 bases align to TRBD2. This CDR3 comprises 15 residues. Germline-derived CDR1 and CDR2 are MDHEN and SYDVKM. V was pared by 3 bases and J by 6 bases, with 3 bases of the junction left unmatched. The CDR3, as DNA: TGTGCCAGCAGTTTTGGACTAGCGGGATTCAATGAGCAGTTCTTC. Encoded protein: CASSFGLAGFNEQFF.

The V gene is TRBV11-2, the J gene TRBJ2-1; 7 nucleotides align to TRBD2. There are 18 residues in the CDR3. The V and J ends lost 0 bases and 7 bases, in that order; junction bases with no gene match: 15. Germline V CDR1 and CDR2: SGHAT, FQNNGV. The CDR3 coding sequence is TGTGCCAGCAGCTTAGAGCCGAGGGGAGGGCCAGTGAGAAATGAGCAGTTCTTC. This encodes CASSLEPRGGPVRNEQFF.

V is TRBV27 and J is TRBJ2-4; D is perhaps TRBD2 (5 bases). The CDR3 contains 16 residues. V was trimmed by 8 bases and J by 1 base, leaving 18 bases between them. Germline V lookup: CDR1 MNHEY, CDR2 SMNVEV (reference sequence). The CDR3 sequence: CASAARDRGAKNIQYF. CDR3 DNA sequence: TGTGCCAGCGCGGCAAGGGATCGAGGGGCCAAAAACATTCAGTACTTC.

This clone was picked up one time. This chain links TRBV5-1 with TRBJ2-5; unclear D gene. This CDR3 has 14 residues. Germline CDR1 is SGHRS and CDR2 is YFSETQ. V dropped 0 bases and J dropped 1 base, with 7 bases sitting between them. CDR3 nucleotide sequence: TGCGCCAGCAGCTTGGGTCCCGGCCAAGAGACCCAGTACTTC. It translates to CASSLGPGQETQYF. The entire variable domain, with the rest obtained from reference TRBV5-1 and TRBJ2-5, is as follows: KAGVTQTPRYLIKTRGQQVTLSCSPISGHRSVSWYQQTPGQGLQFLFEYFSETQRNKGNFPGRFSGRQFSNSRSEMNVSTLELGDSALYLCASSLGPGQETQYFGPGTRLLVL.

With regard to this clone: This sample includes further DNA sequences coding for the same CDR3. The chain combines TRBV10-2 with TRBJ2-7; D gene unclear. V lost 6 bases, J lost 1 base, and 4 bases lay in between. CDR3 length equals 11 residues. Germline assignment: CDR1 WSHSY and CDR2 SAAADI. The DNA of the CDR3 is TGCGCCAGCAGCGGGTCCTACGAGCAGTACTTC. Its protein is CASSGSYEQYF.

The chain links TRBV28 to TRBJ2-5; a possible D gene is TRBD1 (6 bases). Germline V gene sequence: CDR1 MDHEN, CDR2 SYDVKM. The CDR3 spans 17 residues. V lost 2 bases, J lost 0 bases, and 16 bases lay in between. The CDR3 is CASSLARGGRYQETQYF. CDR3 sequence (DNA): TGTGCCAGCAGTTTAGCCAGGGGCGGCCGGTACCAAGAGACCCAGTACTTC.

The chain couples TRBV27 to TRBJ2-4; D is ambiguous. Germline assignment: CDR1 MNHEY and CDR2 SMNVEV (reference sequence). V lost 3 bases and J lost 0, with 12 bases in between. This CDR3 has 16 amino acids. CDR3 loop: CASSFTSVLAKNIQYF. The CDR3 DNA reads as TGTGCCAGCAGTTTCACTTCAGTACTAGCCAAAAACATTCAGTACTTC.

The V gene is TRBV28, the J gene TRBJ2-1, with D possibly TRBD2 on 6 matching bases. Trimming removed 4 bases from V and 1 base from J, with 8 bases in between. Germline values: CDR1 MDHEN, CDR2 SYDVKM. CDR3 length: 14 amino acids. The CDR3 DNA is TGTGCCAGCAGTTGGAGGGCGTCCTACAATGAGCAGTTCTTC. This codes for CASSWRASYNEQFF.

This chain connects TRBV5-4 to TRBJ2-5; 7 bases are a match to TRBD1. V shed 4 bases, J shed 0 bases, and the junction held 3 bases outside the gene matches. CDR1 SGHNT and CDR2 YYREEE come from the germline V gene (reference sequence). The length of the CDR3 is 14 residues. CDR3 in amino acids: CASSIGTDQETQYF. In nucleotides, the CDR3 is TGTGCCAGCAGCATAGGGACAGACCAAGAGACCCAGTACTTC.

The chain couples TRBV11-2 to TRBJ2-1; 9 bases fit TRBD2. CDR1 and CDR2 from the germline V gene are SGHAT and FQNNGV. V dropped 1 base and J dropped 2; count of bases not matched to a gene: 3. The CDR3 has 16 residues. The CDR3 DNA is TGTGCCAGCAGCTTAGGTAGCGGGAGTCCCTACAATGAGCAGTTCTTC. As protein: CASSLGSGSPYNEQFF. Full variable domain (outside the CDR3, taken from reference TRBV11-2 and TRBJ2-1): EAGVAQSPRYKIIEKRQSVAFWCNPISGHATLYWYQQILGQGPKLLIQFQNNGVVDDSQLPKDRFSAERLKGVDSTLKIQPAKLEDSAVYLCASSLGSGSPYNEQFFGPGTRLTVL.

This chain connects TRBV19 to TRBJ2-6, with 10 bases that match TRBD1. The V gene end was trimmed by 6 bases and the J gene end by 0 bases; junction bases not matched to a gene: 8. The CDR3 contains 18 residues. Per the germline V gene, CDR1 is LNHDA and CDR2 is SQIVND (reference sequence). The CDR3 region has the DNA TGTGCCAGTAGCAAACTCGACAGGGGGCGCTCTGGGGCCAACGTCCTGACTTTC. Protein sequence: CASSKLDRGRSGANVLTF.

The gene calls are TRBV7-9 and TRBJ2-7; perhaps TRBD2 as D (5 bases). Trimming removed 7 bases at V and 3 bases at J, with 16 bases between. The CDR3 consists of 14 residues. Germline V CDR1 and CDR2: SEHNR, FQNEAQ (reference sequence). The CDR3 here is CASKLAIGSYEQYF. The CDR3 DNA reads as TGTGCCAGCAAGCTAGCCATTGGGAGCTACGAGCAGTACTTC.

The chain recombines TRBV7-9 with TRBJ2-3; D gene ambiguous. Per the germline V gene, CDR1 is SEHNR and CDR2 is FQNEAQ (reference sequence). The CDR3 consists of 11 residues. V was trimmed by 5 bases and J by 5 bases, leaving 5 bases between them. As DNA, the CDR3 is TGTGCCAGCAGCATCGGAGATACGCAGTATTTT. It specifies CASSIGDTQYF.

V and J are TRBV30 and TRBJ1-5, with D hard to call. Germline-derived CDR1 and CDR2 are GTSNPN and SVGIG (reference sequence). This CDR3 contains 13 residues. The ends were cut back, 3 bases at V and 3 bases at J, with 9 bases in the middle. The CDR3 loop reads CAWSLKDNQPQHF. The CDR3 nucleotides are TGTGCCTGGAGCTTGAAGGACAATCAGCCCCAGCATTTT.

A few counts support this clone. The chain carries TRBV6-1 and TRBJ2-7; perhaps TRBD1 as D (6 bases). V was clipped by 6 bases and J by 3 bases, with 9 bases between them. The germline V gene encodes CDR1 MNHNS and CDR2 SASEGT. This CDR3 is built from 12 residues. The CDR3 reads CASRGTIYEQYF. In DNA, the CDR3 is TGTGCCAGCAGGGGGACAATCTACGAGCAGTACTTC.